This T cell receptor (beta chain) was documented in a study of blood T cell repertoires in COVID-19. In the study overall: PBMCs, B-cell-depleted T cells, or T cells were the source of the cDNA or gDNA that made up the material.

In the original analysis: For nucleated cells, counts were estimated from reference gene primer amplification. The table came from immunoSEQ multiplex PCR; TCRdb's copy has only in-frame clones and leaves some out. V and J calls and clone size follow that table, whereas D and trimming were derived from the DNA. The table has around 200,000 clones, approximately 90% seen once. V dropped 1 base and J dropped 3; count of bases not matched to a gene: 5. Germline assignment: CDR1 SGHAT and CDR2 FQNNGV. The CDR3 contains 16 residues. This TCR was sampled from a woman in her late teens or twenties who had recovered from COVID-19. V is TRBV11-2 and J is TRBJ1-3; 8 nucleotides line up with TRBD1. Sample: peripheral blood. The CDR3 bases are TGTGCCAGCAGCTTAGGCAGGGGGCGCGTTGGAAACACCATATATTTT. As protein: CASSLGRGRVGNTIYF.